A single sample gave rise to the 16 T cell receptor beta chains below, sequenced in a study of shared clonotypes between healthy human individuals. The table came from immunoSEQ multiplex PCR; TCRdb's copy has only in-frame clones and leaves some out. The repertoire has about 96,000 clones, over 40% of them found once; the top ten carry about 16%. Sequencing was done on a sample of PBMCs. Source of these receptors: a woman aged 35 to 49 in good health. Some clones in this sample may be carry-over from other donors' samples.

The V call is TRBV18, the J call TRBJ1-1; D is possibly TRBD1 (6 bases). Germline CDR1 and CDR2: KGHSH and LQKENI. The CDR3 is 13 residues long. Trimming shortened V by 4 bases and J by 1 base, and 7 bases separated the two germline ends. The CDR3 region is CASSLDRNTEAFF. CDR3 DNA sequence: TGTGCCAGCTCACTGGACAGGAACACTGAAGCTTTCTTT.

V usage is TRBV28 and J usage is TRBJ2-2; TRBD2 might be the D (6 bases). Germline V gene lookup returns CDR1 MDHEN and CDR2 SYDVKM. The CDR3 loop spans 17 amino acids. V lost 7 bases and J 0 bases, leaving 18 bases between the germline ends. As DNA, the CDR3 is TGTGCCAGCAAGAGTCTAGCGCGCTGGACGAACACCGGGGAGCTGTTTTTT. Its protein is CASKSLARWTNTGELFF.

V and J are TRBV25-1 and TRBJ2-5, with TRBD2 as a possible D gene (6 bases). There are 17 residues in the CDR3. Germline CDR1 and CDR2: MGHDK and SYGVNS. The V and J ends lost 3 bases and 2 bases respectively, with 19 bases between them. CDR3 protein: CASSDGRVAGPQETQYF. The CDR3 DNA follows: TGTGCCAGCAGTGATGGTAGGGTGGCGGGGCCGCAAGAGACCCAGTACTTC.

The V and J genes are TRBV6-6 and TRBJ2-1; D ambiguous. Germline CDR1 MNHNY, CDR2 SVGAGI (reference sequence). Trimming shortened V by 6 bases and J by 5 bases, and 11 bases separated the two germline ends. The CDR3 is made up of 13 amino acids. As DNA, the CDR3 is TGTGCCAGCAGGTATTTGACCGACAATGAGCAGTTCTTC. Its protein is CASRYLTDNEQFF.

This chain joins TRBV20-1 and TRBJ2-1; unclear D gene. This CDR3 comprises 10 residues. Trimming pared 2 bases from V and 4 bases from J, leaving 0 bases between. Germline CDR1 and CDR2: DFQATT and SNEGSKA (reference sequence). CDR3: CSARYNEQFF. DNA of the CDR3: TGCAGTGCTAGATACAATGAGCAGTTCTTC.

This clone was counted ten times or more. The CDR3 region is CASSVGVAGDNEQFF. The CDR3, as DNA: TGTGCCAGCAGCGTAGGGGTAGCGGGGGACAATGAGCAGTTCTTC. The J gene is TRBJ2-1, the V gene TRBV9; 9 bases are a match to TRBD2. Germline CDR1 reads SGDLS; CDR2 reads YYNGEE. CDR3 length: 15 residues. The V gene end was trimmed by 0 bases and the J gene end by 5 bases; junction bases not matched to a gene: 3.

This clone was recorded many times. The rearrangement links TRBV18 to TRBJ1-1; D might be TRBD1 (5 bases). CDR1 and CDR2 from the germline V gene are KGHSH and LQKENI. Trimming took 2 bases from V and 4 from J, leaving 5 bases between them. There are 12 residues in the CDR3. The CDR3 protein is CASSPGATEAFF. The CDR3 DNA sequence: TGTGCCAGCTCACCAGGGGCCACTGAAGCTTTCTTT.

This clone is deemed medium-sized. V is TRBV29-1 and J is TRBJ2-5; D is ambiguous. Trimming shortened V by 8 bases and J by 4 bases, and 14 bases separated the two germline ends. CDR3 length: 12 amino acids. Germline V gene lookup returns CDR1 SQVTM and CDR2 ANQGSEA. CDR3 in amino acids: CSYRLMGETQYF. In DNA, the CDR3 is TGCAGCTACCGCCTGATGGGAGAGACCCAGTACTTC.

The chain combines TRBV30 with TRBJ1-5; 12 nucleotides agree with TRBD1. Per germline, CDR1 GTSNPN and CDR2 SVGIG (reference sequence). The V segment lost 2 bases and the J segment 6 bases; nucleotides outside the gene matches: 8. The CDR3 is made up of 16 amino acids. CDR3 sequence reads: CAWSTGTGGRVQPQHF. In DNA form, the CDR3 reads TGTGCCTGGAGTACGGGGACAGGGGGCAGAGTTCAGCCCCAGCATTTT. Together with reference TRBV30 and TRBJ1-5, the CDR3 gives the full variable domain: SQTIHQWPATLVQPVGSPLSLECTVEGTSNPNLYWYRQAAGRGLQLLFYSVGIGQISSEVPQNLSASRPQDRQFILSSKKLLLSDSGFYLCAWSTGTGGRVQPQHFGDGTRLSIL.

The rearrangement uses TRBV7-2 and TRBJ2-7; D possibly corresponds to TRBD2 (6 bases). The germline gives CDR1 SGHTA, CDR2 FQGNSA. Trimming took off 1 base at V and 6 bases at J, with 13 bases between the two ends. The CDR3 sequence is 14 residues long. In DNA, the CDR3 is TGTGCCAGCAGCTTAGTTGGGACTCGTAGCGAGCAGTACTTC. Translating gives CASSLVGTRSEQYF. Combining the CDR3 with reference TRBV7-2 and TRBJ2-7 gives the whole variable domain GAGVSQSPSNKVTEKGKDVELRCDPISGHTALYWYRQSLGQGLEFLIYFQGNSAPDKSGLPSDRFSAERTGGSVSTLTIQRTQQEDSAVYLCASSLVGTRSEQYFGPGTRLTVT.

At least ten counts were recorded for this clone. The chain has TRBV29-1 and TRBJ1-2; 9 nucleotides match TRBD1. V lost 7 bases to trimming and J lost 8 bases; unmatched junction nucleotides: 5. Germline V gene data show CDR1 as SQVTM and CDR2 as ANQGSEA. This CDR3 spans 11 amino acids. The CDR3 DNA follows: TGCAGCGATGGGACAGGGTGGGGCTACACCTTC. Amino acid sequence: CSDGTGWGYTF.

To note about this clone: The likely explanation is a read error, given a far larger clone one base away. The chain is built from TRBV30 and TRBJ1-5, with 10 bases identical to TRBD1. The CDR3 sequence is 15 residues long. Germline V gives CDR1 GTSNPN, CDR2 SVGIG (reference sequence). Trimming took 5 bases from V and 6 from J; bases not matched to a gene: 10. In nucleotides, the CDR3 is TGTGCCTGGGCCGGGACAGGGGTGCGCAGTCAGCCCCAGCATTTT. Protein sequence: CAWAGTGVRSQPQHF.

This clone was observed a handful of times. This sequence joins TRBV30 and TRBJ2-3; TRBD1 matches at 7 bases. The junction had 3 bases not matched to a gene; V was cut back by 3 bases and J by 0 bases. CDR3 length: 14 amino acids. The germline gives CDR1 GTSNPN, CDR2 SVGIG (reference sequence). In nucleotides, the CDR3 is TGTGCCTGGAGGGACAGGCTTAGCACAGATACGCAGTATTTT. It encodes CAWRDRLSTDTQYF.

The sample holds many counts of this clone. The V and J genes are TRBV7-9 and TRBJ1-2, with unresolved D. This CDR3 has 13 amino acids. The ends were cut back, 4 bases at V and 2 bases at J, with 8 bases in the middle. The germline V gene encodes CDR1 SEHNR and CDR2 FQNEAQ (reference sequence). The CDR3 loop is CASSSGVNYGYTF. The DNA of the CDR3 is TGTGCCAGCAGCTCTGGGGTGAACTATGGCTACACCTTC.

This clone was picked up a small number of times. Within the sample, other DNA sequences also encode this same CDR3. The chain joins TRBV7-9 to TRBJ2-7; D may be TRBD1 (5 bases). The germline V gene encodes CDR1 SEHNR and CDR2 FQNEAQ (reference sequence). The CDR3 length is 12 residues. V was trimmed by 3 bases and J by 3 bases, leaving 6 bases between them. The CDR3 DNA reads as TGTGCCAGCAGCTTGCAGGGCTACGAGCAGTACTTC. Protein product: CASSLQGYEQYF.

At least ten counts were recorded for this clone. The chain carries TRBV6-6 and TRBJ2-2; 10 positions match TRBD1. CDR1 is MNHNY, CDR2 SVGAGI, per germline (reference sequence). With V trimmed by 8 bases and J by 4 bases, 10 bases remained unmatched. The CDR3 is 16 residues long. CDR3 nucleotide sequence: TGTGCCAGCTCCGGGACAGGGGTCGGTCTCACCGGGGAGCTGTTTTTT. It translates to CASSGTGVGLTGELFF.